This entry describes one T cell receptor beta chain. The record originates from a study of T cells of healthy individuals. CDR3 size: 14 residues. Germline V gene data show CDR1 as SGHRS and CDR2 as YFSETQ. Trimming took 4 bases from V and 3 from J; bases not matched to a gene: 4. TCRdb redid the calling of the 5' RACE reads with MiXCR, one entry per CDR3 protein. The repertoire holds about 63,000 distinct CDR3 sequences, with 15% to 20% as singletons. The rearrangement links TRBV5-1 to TRBJ2-7; TRBD2 agrees at 10 bases. The sequence came from a human donor in good health. The CDR3 coding sequence is TGCGCCAGCAGCCCCGGGACTAGCGACTACGAGCAGTACTTC. Its translation: CASSPGTSDYEQYF. Together with reference TRBV5-1 and TRBJ2-7, the CDR3 gives the full variable domain: KAGVTQTPRYLIKTRGQQVTLSCSPISGHRSVSWYQQTPGQGLQFLFEYFSETQRNKGNFPGRFSGRQFSNSRSEMNVSTLELGDSALYLCASSPGTSDYEQYFGPGTRLTVT.